This TCR beta chain was captured by sequencing in a study of CD8 T cells in Susac syndrome. It was with random hexamers that about 0.45 to 1 ug RNA was reverse transcribed. Coverage of TCR beta CDR3 amplification by immunoSEQ multiplex PCR extended to 54 Vbeta and 13 Jbeta. TCRdb passed the immunoSEQ multiplex PCR reads through MiXCR, listing each CDR3 protein once. The sample consists of about 160,000 distinct CDR3 sequences, roughly 94% of them appearing once. TCR beta sequences were obtained from blood CD8+ and CD4+ T cells. V lost 0 bases, J lost 1 base, and 6 bases lay in between. Germline values: CDR1 SNHLY, CDR2 FYNNEI. This CDR3 comprises 14 residues.

Sequencing input: CD4+ T cells from PBMCs. J is TRBJ1-2 and V is TRBV2; D is uncertain. The TCR originated in a human donor with multiple sclerosis. For the CDR3, the DNA is TGTGCCAGCAGTGAAGCGCGCCTTAACTATGGCTACACCTTC. As protein: CASSEARLNYGYTF. Combining the CDR3 with reference TRBV2 and TRBJ1-2 gives the whole variable domain EPEVTQTPSHQVTQMGQEVILRCVPISNHLYFYWYRQILGQKVEFLVSFYNNEISEKSEIFDDQFSVERPDGSNFTLKIRSTKLEDSAMYFCASSEARLNYGYTFGSGTRLTVV.